The rows below give T cell receptor beta chains drawn from one sample of a study of T cell responses to AZD1222 COVID-19 vaccine. TCRdb's copy holds only in-frame clones and misses some; the assay was immunoSEQ multiplex PCR. This table has 150,000 or so clones, approximately 90% appearing once. The sequencing here drew on peripheral blood, taken 28 days after the second dose of the MenACWY control vaccine. The origin of the receptors is an adult who received the MenACWY meningococcal vaccine as a control. CDR3s include the opening cysteine and the closing phenylalanine or tryptophan. Fields, in order: J gene, D gene, V gene, clone size, CDR3 protein, CDR3 DNA. D genes are given only for firm matches. Some rows have no size entry. The others give once, few or many, or a class for an expanded clone.

>TRBJ1-5|.|TRBV19|.
CASSIFYAAENQPQHF
TGTGCCAGTAGTATATTCTATGCGGCAGAAAATCAGCCCCAGCATTTT
>TRBJ2-5|TRBD2|TRBV10-3|.
CAISGASGETQYF
TGTGCCATCAGTGGGGCTAGCGGCGAGACCCAGTACTTC
>TRBJ2-1|.|TRBV9|.
CASSGGTGIYNEQFF
TGTGCCAGCAGCGGGGGGACTGGTATATACAATGAGCAGTTCTTC
>TRBJ2-7|.|TRBV10-3|.
CAISETSGEQYF
TGTGCCATCAGCGAGACAAGCGGCGAGCAGTACTTC
>TRBJ1-2|.|TRBV12-3/TRBV12-4|.
CASSPERGGYTF
TGTGCCAGCAGCCCTGAGAGGGGGGGCTACACCTTC
>TRBJ2-7|.|TRBV11-2|.
CASSLGTQAPYEQYF
TGTGCCAGCAGCTTAGGCACTCAGGCCCCCTACGAGCAGTACTTC
>TRBJ2-3|.|TRBV18|.
CASSPSRAEGTDTQYF
TGTGCCAGCTCACCTTCGCGGGCGGAAGGCACAGATACGCAGTATTTT
>TRBJ2-5|TRBD2|TRBV29-1|.
CSGRTGVTSGSLETQYF
TGCAGCGGTCGGACAGGGGTCACTAGCGGGAGTCTAGAGACCCAGTACTTC
>TRBJ2-1|TRBD2|TRBV19|.
CASTLAGRYNEQFF
TGTGCCAGTACCCTAGCGGGGCGCTACAATGAGCAGTTCTTC
>TRBJ2-7|.|TRBV5-6|.
CASSLVGSHEQYF
TGTGCCAGCAGCTTGGTCGGGAGCCACGAGCAGTACTTC
>TRBJ2-1|TRBD2|TRBV30|.
CAWSARGGRFYNEQFF
TGTGCCTGGAGTGCTCGCGGGGGTCGGTTCTACAATGAGCAGTTCTTC
>TRBJ1-2|.|TRBV7-9|.
CASSHLQGRGVYGYTF
TGTGCCAGCAGCCATCTTCAGGGCAGGGGAGTTTATGGCTACACCTTC
>TRBJ1-3|TRBD1|TRBV6-5|.
CASSYAGQGGNTIYF
TGTGCCAGCAGTTACGCGGGACAGGGTGGAAACACCATATATTTT
>TRBJ1-1|TRBD1|TRBV4-1|.
CASSQDDRGVTEAFF
TGCGCCAGCAGCCAGGACGACAGGGGGGTCACTGAAGCTTTCTTT
>TRBJ2-7|TRBD2|TRBV4-3|.
CASSHFRLAGRDEQYF
TGCGCCAGCAGCCATTTCAGACTAGCGGGAAGGGACGAGCAGTACTTC
>TRBJ2-3|.|TRBV28|.
CASSPGTAGTDTQYF
TGTGCCAGCAGTCCCGGGACTGCTGGCACAGATACGCAGTATTTT
>TRBJ1-2|.|TRBV11-2|.
CASSHSSFNYGYTF
TGTGCCAGCAGCCATTCTAGCTTCAACTATGGCTACACCTTC
>TRBJ1-2|TRBD1|TRBV6-5|once
CASSYRTGGEYGYTF
TGTGCCAGCAGTTACCGGACAGGGGGCGAGTATGGCTACACCTTC